Detailed here is one T cell receptor beta chain. Its antigen remains unknown. These data originate in a study of blood T cells in healthy people across ages. Study results and caveats: In the absence of known donor CMV status, changes in expanded clonotypes were possibly confounded.

A sample-barcoded 5' primer and a J-beta primer mix were used in a second PCR of roughly 6 to 12 cycles. In TCRdb, the 5' RACE reads were re-called with MiXCR into one record per CDR3 protein. The sample has about 1.6 million distinct CDR3 sequences, 30% to 35% seen once. Every donor contributed 8 to 10 milliliters of peripheral blood by blood draw. Each sample yielded at least 6 million isolated PBMCs. Sequencing was done on a sample of blood. The TCR originated in a woman aged 25 to 45 in good health.

The CDR3 coding sequence is TGTGCCAGCAGCCAAGAGGGGCACACCGTGGGGGACCAGTACTTC. It encodes CASSQEGHTVGDQYF. The chain recombines TRBV3-1 with TRBJ2-5; D tentatively fits TRBD1 or TRBD2 (5 bases each). Trimming pared 0 bases from V and 10 bases from J, leaving 18 bases between. CDR1 is LGHDT, CDR2 YNNKEL, per germline (reference sequence). CDR3 length: 15 residues.